These 24 T cell receptor beta chains were all obtained from the same sample, sequenced in a study of blood T cells in healthy people across ages. The use of a sample-barcoded 5' primer and a J-beta primer mix characterized a second PCR of 7 to 11 cycles. One entry per CDR3 protein, called by TCRdb with MiXCR from the 5' RACE reads. The sample includes hundreds of thousands of distinct CDR3 sequences, more than 40% of them seen just once. Material: blood. Receptors were obtained from a man aged 55 to 70 in good health.

The CDR3 DNA is TGTGCCTGGAAAGGACTAGCGGGGAATCAAGAGACCCAGTACTTC. This gives the protein CAWKGLAGNQETQYF. The rearrangement links TRBV30 to TRBJ2-5, with 12 bases lining up with TRBD2. There are 15 residues in the CDR3. J gave up 2 bases and V 4 bases, and 5 bases lay outside the gene matches. Germline values: CDR1 GTSNPN, CDR2 SVGIG (reference sequence).

Remarks on this clonotype: A read error is possible here, since a much larger clone lies one base away. This rearrangement joins TRBV6-2 or TRBV6-3 to TRBJ2-2; D remains ambiguous. The CDR3 is made up of 11 amino acids. V dropped 6 bases and J dropped 6 bases, with 5 bases sitting between them. Germline V CDR1 and CDR2: MNHEY, SVGEGT. In DNA, the CDR3 is TGTGCCAGCAGAATATCCGGGGAGCTGTTTTTT. Residues: CASRISGELFF.

The chain combines TRBV20-1 with TRBJ1-6, with unresolved D. The V gene lost 1 base and the J gene lost 6 bases, with 22 bases spanning the gap. Looked up from germline, CDR1 is DFQATT and CDR2 is SNEGSKA (reference sequence). This CDR3 comprises 18 residues. CDR3: CSARAPPRSREANSPLHF. CDR3 nucleotides: TGCAGTGCTAGAGCCCCCCCCCGCTCCCGGGAGGCTAATTCACCCCTCCACTTT.

The chain carries TRBV7-9 and TRBJ2-7; TRBD1 matches 8 bases. This CDR3 has 14 amino acids. Losses at the gene ends were 5 bases for V and 6 bases for J; bases not matched to a gene: 9. CDR1 is SEHNR, CDR2 FQNEAQ, per germline (reference sequence). CDR3 amino acids: CASSIKGQGGEQYF. DNA for the CDR3: TGTGCCAGCAGCATCAAAGGACAGGGTGGCGAGCAGTACTTC.

The J gene is TRBJ2-7, the V gene TRBV10-3; 7 bases match TRBD1. The CDR3 is 13 residues long. In germline, CDR1 is ENHRY, CDR2 SYGVKD. V was pared by 10 bases and J by 5 bases, with 11 bases of the junction left unmatched. CDR3 amino acids: CATGQAGADEQYF. Written as DNA, the CDR3 is TGTGCCACCGGACAGGCCGGAGCTGACGAGCAGTACTTC.

There are a few counts of this clonotype. The rearrangement links TRBV6-2 or TRBV6-3 to TRBJ2-1; 9 positions match TRBD2. Germline CDR1 reads MNHEY; CDR2 reads SVGEGT. The trim removed 6 bases at V and 9 bases at J, leaving 6 bases unmatched. The CDR3 runs 13 residues. The CDR3 DNA sequence: TGTGCCAGCAGCCGCGGGGGGGCCTCTGAGCAGTTCTTC. Translation: CASSRGGASEQFF.

This clonotype was found many times. This chain links TRBV4-3 with TRBJ2-3, with D perhaps TRBD2 (6 bases). There are 13 residues in the CDR3. The germline V and J ends were trimmed by 0 bases and 6 bases, with 7 bases remaining between them. CDR1 is LGHNA and CDR2 is YSLEER in the germline V gene. The CDR3 nucleotides are TGCGCCAGCAGCCAAGATGGGAGGGATACGCAGTATTTT. Its protein is CASSQDGRDTQYF.

The chain carries TRBV12-3 or TRBV12-4 and TRBJ1-5; possible D gene TRBD1, 5 bases. V lost 1 base, J lost 3 bases, and 13 bases lay in between. This CDR3 has 16 residues. Here the CDR3 reads CASSLEPGPLNQPQHF. The CDR3 nucleotides read TGTGCCAGCAGTTTAGAACCAGGGCCCCTCAATCAGCCCCAGCATTTT.

The V call is TRBV5-5, the J call TRBJ1-2; no firm D call. The CDR3 runs to 14 residues. V lost 0 bases to trimming and J lost 4 bases, with 10 bases between them. Germline-derived CDR1 and CDR2 are SGHKS and YYEKEE (reference sequence). CDR3 sequence: CASSLDQVSYGYTF. DNA of the CDR3: TGTGCCAGCAGCTTGGATCAGGTTTCCTATGGCTACACCTTC.

This clonotype was recorded a few times. The chain combines TRBV4-2 with TRBJ2-4; the match to TRBD1 covers 9 bases. CDR3 length: 15 residues. The V and J ends lost 0 bases and 6 bases, in that order; junction bases with no gene match: 3. Germline V lookup: CDR1 LGHNA, CDR2 YNFKEQ. The CDR3, as DNA: TGTGCCAGCAGCCAAGAACAGGGGGCCGGAAACATTCAGTACTTC. Protein: CASSQEQGAGNIQYF.

The V and J genes are TRBV18 and TRBJ2-3; 7 bases match TRBD1. J gave up 2 bases and V 2 bases, and 10 bases lay outside the gene matches. Germline CDR1 is KGHSH and CDR2 is LQKENI. The CDR3 is made up of 17 amino acids. As DNA, the CDR3 is TGTGCCAGCTCACCAACGCGACAGGGATTAAACACAGATACGCAGTATTTT. The encoded protein is CASSPTRQGLNTDTQYF.

This clonotype was seen more than once but under ten times. The CDR3 region is CASSLVIVSDRTDTQYF. CDR3 sequence (DNA): TGTGCCAGCAGCTTAGTCATTGTTTCCGACCGCACAGATACGCAGTATTTT. V is TRBV7-2 and J is TRBJ2-3; D ambiguous. From germline, CDR1 is SGHTA and CDR2 FQGNSA. V lost 1 base to trimming and J lost 1 base, with 15 bases between them. The CDR3 runs to 17 residues.

The rearrangement joins TRBV20-1 to TRBJ1-4; D perhaps matches TRBD1 (5 bases). Trimming left V 5 bases short and J 8 bases short, with 15 bases between. Germline CDR1 and CDR2: DFQATT and SNEGSKA (reference sequence). This CDR3 comprises 13 residues. CDR3: CSAAGAGEEKLFF. The CDR3 coding sequence is TGCAGTGCTGCCGGGGCAGGAGAAGAAAAACTGTTTTTT.

This clonotype was observed many times. The CDR3 coding sequence is TGTGCCAGCAACCCATTTATGTCCTCGGAGTACGAGCAGTACTTC. Its protein product is CASNPFMSSEYEQYF. The gene calls are TRBV28 and TRBJ2-7; no firm D call. The length of the CDR3 is 15 residues. From germline, CDR1 is MDHEN and CDR2 SYDVKM. V lost 7 bases, J lost 4 bases, and 20 bases lay in between. Looking up the rest from reference TRBV28 and TRBJ2-7 gives the full variable domain: DVKVTQSSRYLVKRTGEKVFLECVQDMDHENMFWYRQDPGLGLRLIYFSYDVKMKEKGDIPEGYSVSREKKERFSLILESASTNQTSMYLCASNPFMSSEYEQYFGPGTRLTVT.

V and J are TRBV7-2 and TRBJ2-5, with D tentatively TRBD1 (6 bases). V shed 4 bases and J shed 4 bases, with 13 bases lying between them. The CDR3 totals 14 residues. Germline V gene data show CDR1 as SGHTA and CDR2 as FQGNSA. The CDR3 reads CASSSAGAGETQYF. Here the CDR3 DNA reads TGTGCCAGCAGCTCCGCAGGGGCGGGAGAGACCCAGTACTTC.

With regard to this clonotype: At one of its ends the junction is not consistent with the germline gene, which may arise from a read error. The chain combines TRBV12-3 or TRBV12-4 with TRBJ2-7; 9 bases agree with TRBD1. The CDR3 extends over 17 amino acids. The CDR3 DNA reads TGTGCCAGCAGTTTGAGGCCCAGGACAGGGGATTTCTACGAGCGGTACTTC. It translates to CASSLRPRTGDFYERYF.

This clonotype was recorded a few times. The chain recombines TRBV12-3 or TRBV12-4 with TRBJ1-1; D not resolved. The CDR3 consists of 13 residues. V was trimmed by 3 bases and J by 3 bases, leaving 8 bases between them. CDR3 residues: CASSLLSDTEAFF. As DNA, the CDR3 is TGTGCCAGCAGTTTGTTGAGCGACACTGAAGCTTTCTTT.

This clonotype showed up just a few times. This rearrangement joins TRBV6-1 to TRBJ2-5, with 9 bases matching TRBD1. This CDR3 contains 15 residues. V was pared by 4 bases and J by 2 bases, with 5 bases of the junction left unmatched. From germline, CDR1 is MNHNS and CDR2 SASEGT. The CDR3 nucleotides are TGTGCCAGCAGTGCAGGGACAGGGAGACAAGAGACCCAGTACTTC. The encoded protein is CASSAGTGRQETQYF.

This chain connects TRBV7-2 to TRBJ2-3; 13 bases map to TRBD2. The J segment lost 0 bases and the V segment lost 5 bases, leaving 8 bases of the junction unmatched. The CDR3 runs to 18 residues. Germline V gene sequence: CDR1 SGHTA, CDR2 FQGNSA. The chain's CDR3 is CASSQTSGGAVSTDTQYF. DNA for the CDR3: TGTGCCAGCAGCCAAACTAGCGGGGGGGCCGTTAGCACAGATACGCAGTATTTT.

This clonotype was observed a handful of times. The rearrangement joins TRBV20-1 to TRBJ2-5; D is perhaps TRBD2 (6 bases). Trimming pared 1 base from V and 3 bases from J, leaving 9 bases between. The CDR3 runs to 13 residues. The germline gives CDR1 DFQATT, CDR2 SNEGSKA (reference sequence). The CDR3 DNA follows: TGCAGTGCTAGAGCCGGGAGCAAAGAGACCCAGTACTTC. This translates into CSARAGSKETQYF.

This clonotype came up a few times. This chain uses TRBV6-6 with TRBJ1-2; maybe TRBD1 (5 bases). The V and J ends lost 2 bases and 2 bases respectively, with 12 bases between them. The V gene's germline CDR1 is MNHNY and CDR2 SVGAGI (reference sequence). The CDR3 spans 15 residues. This CDR3 reads CASSYQAGTNYGYTF. The CDR3 DNA sequence: TGTGCCAGCAGTTACCAGGCAGGGACCAACTATGGCTACACCTTC.

The J gene is TRBJ1-2, the V gene TRBV3-1; 8 bases agree with TRBD1. This CDR3 has 14 residues. V gave up 4 bases and J gave up 4 bases; unmatched junction bases: 5. The germline V gene has CDR1 LGHDT and CDR2 YNNKEL (reference sequence). CDR3 region: CASSRPGQAYGYTF. CDR3 coding DNA: TGTGCCAGCAGCCGTCCGGGACAGGCCTATGGCTACACCTTC.

V gene TRBV27 combines with J gene TRBJ1-5; D perhaps matches TRBD1 (5 bases). Germline V gene data show CDR1 as MNHEY and CDR2 as SMNVEV (reference sequence). The CDR3 spans 13 residues. Trimming cost V 3 bases and J 8 bases, with 11 bases left between them. CDR3 bases: TGTGCCAGCAGTTTGGGGGGGTTGAAGCCCCAGCATTTT. Protein sequence: CASSLGGLKPQHF.

The chain combines TRBV3-1 with TRBJ2-3, with D possibly matching TRBD2 (6 bases). The CDR3 consists of 17 residues. In germline, CDR1 is LGHDT, CDR2 YNNKEL (reference sequence). V was pared by 4 bases and J by 2 bases, with 19 bases between. The CDR3, as DNA: TGTGCCAGCAGCCCAAATTCGGGGGAATTGGCCACAGATACGCAGTATTTT. Protein sequence: CASSPNSGELATDTQYF.